The clone carrying this T cell receptor beta chain came up a few times. The antigen is not known. The sample is drawn from a study of memory CD4+ T cells and cytomegalovirus serostatus. Study-level findings and limits: Each of approximately 73 CMV-associated TCRbeta sequences occurred in one to five individuals. The CMV-associated TCR signature appears largely within the CD4+ memory repertoire.

The CDR3 consists of 14 residues. V was cut by 5 bases and J by 4 bases, with 15 bases left in between. Germline V gene sequence: CDR1 SGHDT, CDR2 YYEEEE. Single viable CD3+CD4+CD8-CD45RO+ cells were sorted as the memory CD4+ T cells. Positive selection with CD4 microbeads enriched total CD4+ T cells. Data came from immunoSEQ multiplex PCR; TCRdb stores just in-frame clones and leaves some out. The data contain 56,000 or so clones, around 78% of them singletons. The sequence was obtained from an adult in good health and CMV-seronegative. This chain uses TRBV5-6 with TRBJ1-2; D uncertain. The sequencing sample was made of memory CD4+ T cells from blood. CDR3 coding DNA: TGTGCCAGCAGACCCAGCGGTCATTTCTATGGCTACACCTTC. Translating gives CASRPSGHFYGYTF.